A single sample is the source of the 29 T cell receptor beta chains below, sequenced in a study of blood T cell repertoires in COVID-19. The data were produced by immunoSEQ multiplex PCR, yet TCRdb's version contains in-frame clones alone and is incomplete. This sample has roughly 64,000 clones, with approximately 80% found just once. The source material was peripheral blood. These receptor sequences come from a man aged 55 to 70 with COVID-19, enrolled during active disease.

This chain uses TRBV5-1 with TRBJ2-1; 8 nucleotides match TRBD2. This CDR3 is 15 amino acids long. Germline CDR1 and CDR2: SGHRS and YFSETQ. V gave up 0 bases and J gave up 2 bases; unmatched junction bases: 1. CDR3: CASSLGLAPYNEQFF. CDR3 DNA sequence: TGCGCCAGCAGCTTGGGACTAGCGCCCTACAATGAGCAGTTCTTC.

This chain links TRBV10-1 with TRBJ2-5, with 8 bases lining up with TRBD1. The length of the CDR3 is 15 residues. Germline V gene sequence: CDR1 WNHNN, CDR2 SYGVQD (reference sequence). Trimming at V came to 5 bases and at J to 5 bases, leaving 10 bases not matched to a gene. In nucleotides, the CDR3 is TGCGCCAGCAGTTCGGACAGGGTGGGAACTGAGACCCAGTACTTC. Its translation: CASSSDRVGTETQYF.

The genes are TRBV7-9 and TRBJ2-2; 7 bases match TRBD1. Unmatched junction bases numbered 8, after V lost 7 bases and J lost 0 bases. Germline loops: CDR1 SEHNR, CDR2 FQNEAQ (reference sequence). The CDR3 contains 16 residues. CDR3 protein: CASKPGQHPNTGELFF. In DNA, the CDR3 is TGTGCCAGCAAACCGGGACAGCACCCGAACACCGGGGAGCTGTTTTTT.

This clone was detected only a few times. This chain connects TRBV19 to TRBJ1-2, with D perhaps matching TRBD1 (5 bases). Looked up from germline, CDR1 is LNHDA and CDR2 is SQIVND (reference sequence). Between the trimmed V and J ends, which lost 7 bases and 8 bases, there was a span of 17 bases. The CDR3 has 13 residues. CDR3 coding DNA: TGTGCCAGTAAACCTTCCGGGGCGGGAGGCTACACCTTC. It codes for CASKPSGAGGYTF.

This chain connects TRBV6-5 to TRBJ2-1; D gene uncertain. The germline V and J ends were trimmed by 3 bases and 7 bases, with 13 bases remaining between them. The CDR3 runs 14 residues. Germline assignment: CDR1 MNHEY and CDR2 SVGAGI. CDR3 nucleotides: TGTGCCAGCAGTTATTACCGGAGTGCTAATGAGCAGTTCTTC. Protein product: CASSYYRSANEQFF.

The V and J genes are TRBV5-1 and TRBJ2-1; a possible D gene is TRBD2 (6 bases). Germline lookup yields CDR1 SGHRS and CDR2 YFSETQ. V was cut by 4 bases and J by 10 bases, with 12 bases left in between. The CDR3 contains 12 residues. In nucleotides, the CDR3 is TGCGCCAGCAGCCCCAACCGGGGGGAGCAGTTCTTC. This sequence encodes CASSPNRGEQFF.

The gene calls are TRBV7-5 and TRBJ2-2; the table's TRBD2 call for D was not verified on the DNA. TRBV7-5 is a known pseudogene. The CDR3 is made up of 17 amino acids. This chain's CDR3 is CARSLGTSGREAGELFF. The DNA for the CDR3 is TGTGCCAGAAGCTTAGGAACTAGCGGGAGGGAAGCTGGGGAGCTGTTTTTT.

CDR3 region: CASSSTGFDDEQYF. In nucleotides, the CDR3 is TGTGCCAGCAGCTCAACAGGGTTTGACGACGAGCAGTACTTC. The chain is built from TRBV7-9 and TRBJ2-7; tentatively, D is TRBD1 (6 bases). This CDR3 is 14 amino acids long. Trimming left V 4 bases short and J 5 bases short, with 15 bases between. CDR1 SEHNR and CDR2 FQNEAQ come from the germline V gene (reference sequence).

This clone was picked up a small number of times. The chain is built from TRBV28 and TRBJ1-1; a weak D match, TRBD1 (5 bases). The germline V gene has CDR1 MDHEN and CDR2 SYDVKM. V lost 6 bases, J lost 2 bases, and 10 bases lay in between. This CDR3 region has 13 residues. The DNA of the CDR3 is TGTGCCAGCAGACCGACAGCAAACACTGAAGCTTTCTTT. Its protein product is CASRPTANTEAFF. Variable domain in full (rest from reference TRBV28 and TRBJ1-1): DVKVTQSSRYLVKRTGEKVFLECVQDMDHENMFWYRQDPGLGLRLIYFSYDVKMKEKGDIPEGYSVSREKKERFSLILESASTNQTSMYLCASRPTANTEAFFGQGTRLTVV.

The rearrangement links TRBV24-1 to TRBJ2-1, with no clear D. Germline V gives CDR1 KGHDR, CDR2 SFDVKD. This CDR3 has 14 residues. V was clipped by 2 bases and J by 2 bases, with 6 bases between them. CDR3 residues: CATSDYGAYNEQFF. The DNA of the CDR3 is TGTGCCACCAGTGATTACGGTGCCTACAATGAGCAGTTCTTC.

This clone showed up just a few times. This chain uses TRBV2 with TRBJ1-1; D might be TRBD1 (5 bases). From germline, CDR1 is SNHLY and CDR2 FYNNEI. V was trimmed by 4 bases and J by 0 bases, leaving 9 bases between them. CDR3 length: 14 residues. In DNA, the CDR3 is TGTGCCAGCAGTGTCGACAGACTGAACACTGAAGCTTTCTTT. Amino acids: CASSVDRLNTEAFF.

There are a few counts of this clone. CDR3 region: CASSVAGSHGYTF. The CDR3 coding sequence is TGTGCCAGCAGCGTAGCCGGGTCCCATGGCTACACCTTC. The V gene is TRBV9, the J gene TRBJ1-2; D unclear. V was trimmed by 0 bases and J by 6 bases, leaving 9 bases between them. The length of the CDR3 is 13 residues. Germline assignment: CDR1 SGDLS and CDR2 YYNGEE.

The rearrangement uses TRBV5-4 and TRBJ2-7; possibly TRBD2 for D (5 bases). V was shortened by 4 bases and J by 0 bases, with 11 bases between the two germline ends. Germline V CDR1 and CDR2: SGHNT, YYREEE (reference sequence). The CDR3 runs to 14 residues. CDR3 protein: CASSVDGVSYEQYF. The CDR3 DNA follows: TGTGCCAGCAGCGTAGACGGGGTCTCCTACGAGCAGTACTTC.

The chain is built from TRBV20-1 and TRBJ2-1; 7 bases map to TRBD2. The V segment lost 3 bases and the J segment 6 bases; nucleotides outside the gene matches: 8. The V gene's germline CDR1 is DFQATT and CDR2 SNEGSKA (reference sequence). This CDR3 contains 14 residues. The CDR3 loop reads CSASEGRALNEQFF. CDR3 DNA sequence: TGCAGTGCTAGTGAGGGGAGGGCTCTCAATGAGCAGTTCTTC.

The chain has TRBV6-5 and TRBJ1-1; 9 nucleotides agree with TRBD1. The germline V gene has CDR1 MNHEY and CDR2 SVGAGI. This CDR3 comprises 13 residues. Trimming removed 6 bases from V and 4 bases from J; junction bases left unmatched: 3. CDR3 residues: CASRETGGTEAFF. Here the CDR3 DNA reads TGTGCCAGCAGGGAGACAGGGGGCACTGAAGCTTTCTTT.

The genes are TRBV3-1 (or the pseudogene TRBV3-2) and TRBJ1-6, with 10 bases fitting TRBD1. The trim removed 5 bases at V and 7 bases at J, leaving 2 bases unmatched. The CDR3 loop spans 14 amino acids. The V gene's germline CDR1 is LGHDT and CDR2 YNNKEL (reference sequence). The DNA of the CDR3 is TGTGCCAGCAGCAAGACAGGGGGCAATTCACCCCTCCACTTT. It codes for CASSKTGGNSPLHF.

This clone was observed a single time. The J gene is TRBJ2-7, the V gene TRBV4-1; TRBD2 matches 9 bases. The CDR3 sequence is 16 residues long. Germline V gives CDR1 MGHRA, CDR2 YSYEKL. The V and J ends lost 3 bases and 5 bases, in that order; junction bases with no gene match: 11. CDR3 DNA sequence: TGCGCCAGCAGCCAGAACTTCGCGGGGGGGCCCGACGAGCAGTACTTC. It yields the protein CASSQNFAGGPDEQYF.

The chain combines TRBV18 with TRBJ2-7; TRBD2 is a possible D gene (5 bases). The V gene's germline CDR1 is KGHSH and CDR2 LQKENI. This CDR3 is built from 12 residues. V was cut by 6 bases and J by 0 bases, with 6 bases left in between. The CDR3 here is CASSTSSYEQYF. As DNA, the CDR3 is TGTGCCAGCTCCACTAGCTCCTACGAGCAGTACTTC.

The rearrangement links TRBV12-5 to TRBJ1-1, with a tentative D call TRBD1 (6 bases). Between the trimmed V and J ends, which lost 6 bases and 4 bases, there was a span of 15 bases. The germline V gene has CDR1 LGHNT and CDR2 FRNRAP. CDR3 size: 14 residues. The CDR3 DNA is TGTGCTAGTGGCCAACAGGGATGGAGCACTGAAGCTTTCTTT. It is translated as CASGQQGWSTEAFF.

This clone is medium-sized by share. The J gene is TRBJ1-1, the V gene TRBV30; no clear D gene. The V end lost 3 bases, the J end lost 1 base, and 9 bases lay between the germline ends. The CDR3 loop spans 13 amino acids. Per germline, CDR1 GTSNPN and CDR2 SVGIG (reference sequence). The CDR3 loop is CAWRRHKNTEAFF. CDR3 in DNA: TGTGCCTGGAGGCGACATAAGAACACTGAAGCTTTCTTT. Full variable domain (remainder filled in from reference TRBV30 and TRBJ1-1): SQTIHQWPATLVQPVGSPLSLECTVEGTSNPNLYWYRQAAGRGLQLLFYSVGIGQISSEVPQNLSASRPQDRQFILSSKKLLLSDSGFYLCAWRRHKNTEAFFGQGTRLTVV.

The chain has TRBV19 and TRBJ2-6; D unresolved. V lost 3 bases, J lost 2 bases, and 8 bases lay in between. The CDR3 contains 15 residues. Germline loops: CDR1 LNHDA, CDR2 SQIVND (reference sequence). The CDR3 sequence: CASSIGTAGANVLTF. In nucleotides, the CDR3 is TGTGCCAGTAGTATTGGAACAGCTGGGGCCAACGTCCTGACTTTC.

The J gene is TRBJ2-1, the V gene TRBV18, with a tentative D call TRBD1 (6 bases). Per germline, CDR1 KGHSH and CDR2 LQKENI. This CDR3 comprises 13 residues. Trimming shortened V by 3 bases and J by 6 bases, and 9 bases separated the two germline ends. The CDR3, as DNA: TGTGCCAGCTCACCCGGACAGTCCAATGAGCAGTTCTTC. This sequence encodes CASSPGQSNEQFF.

The chain employs TRBV5-1 and TRBJ2-1, with 9 bases aligning to TRBD2. V lost 1 base and J lost 9; bases outside the gene matches: 5. The CDR3 is made up of 14 amino acids. The germline gives CDR1 SGHRS, CDR2 YFSETQ. CDR3 loop: CASSLRGGRGEQFF. CDR3 coding DNA: TGCGCCAGCAGCTTGAGGGGCGGGAGGGGTGAGCAGTTCTTC.

V gene TRBV5-1 combines with J gene TRBJ2-2; 7 bases fit TRBD1. This CDR3 is built from 15 residues. Germline trimming cut 5 bases from V and 0 bases from J; bases unmatched to any gene: 4. Germline V gene sequence: CDR1 SGHRS, CDR2 YFSETQ. CDR3 region: CASRGTAANTGELFF. The CDR3 bases are TGCGCCAGCAGGGGGACAGCCGCGAACACCGGGGAGCTGTTTTTT.

This clone was picked up a small number of times. V and J are TRBV10-3 and TRBJ1-1; maybe TRBD1 (5 bases). Germline V gene lookup returns CDR1 ENHRY and CDR2 SYGVKD. The CDR3 is 15 residues long. V lost 4 bases, J lost 4 bases, and 16 bases lay in between. The CDR3 region is CAISATQAGLTEAFF. CDR3 sequence (DNA): TGTGCCATCAGTGCGACCCAGGCGGGACTCACTGAAGCTTTCTTT.

V gene TRBV7-9 combines with J gene TRBJ2-1; D is possibly TRBD2 (5 bases). This CDR3 has 16 amino acids. Germline CDR1 reads SEHNR; CDR2 reads FQNEAQ (reference sequence). V was clipped by 4 bases and J by 7 bases, with 20 bases between them. The CDR3 region is CASSSTLALGTNEQFF. Written as DNA, the CDR3 is TGTGCCAGCAGCTCCACTCTAGCTTTGGGAACTAATGAGCAGTTCTTC.

This chain connects TRBV19 to TRBJ1-1, with 8 bases lining up with TRBD1. The CDR3 spans 14 residues. The trim removed 3 bases at V and 5 bases at J, leaving 5 bases unmatched. Germline V gene data show CDR1 as LNHDA and CDR2 as SQIVND (reference sequence). CDR3 protein: CASSMQGAYTEAFF. CDR3 coding DNA: TGTGCCAGTAGTATGCAGGGGGCGTATACTGAAGCTTTCTTT. Variable domain in full (rest from reference TRBV19 and TRBJ1-1): DGGITQSPKYLFRKEGQNVTLSCEQNLNHDAMYWYRQDPGQGLRLIYYSQIVNDFQKGDIAEGYSVSREKKESFPLTVTSAQKNPTAFYLCASSMQGAYTEAFFGQGTRLTVV.

The chain couples TRBV10-3 to TRBJ2-1; 8 bases match TRBD2. The germline V gene has CDR1 ENHRY and CDR2 SYGVKD. The CDR3 has 15 residues. After removal of 5 bases from V and 5 bases from J, the junction contained 8 bases not matched to a gene. CDR3 loop: CAISPGLERNNEQFF. The CDR3 DNA sequence: TGTGCCATCAGTCCGGGACTAGAGAGAAACAATGAGCAGTTCTTC.

CDR3 nucleotides: TGTGCCAGCAGCTTGGACAGGGCTACCTACAATGAGCAGTTCTTC. It specifies CASSLDRATYNEQFF. The chain uses TRBV5-4 and TRBJ2-1; perhaps TRBD1 as D (6 bases). The V gene's germline CDR1 is SGHNT and CDR2 YYREEE (reference sequence). V shed 0 bases and J shed 2 bases, with 9 bases lying between them. The CDR3 contains 15 residues.